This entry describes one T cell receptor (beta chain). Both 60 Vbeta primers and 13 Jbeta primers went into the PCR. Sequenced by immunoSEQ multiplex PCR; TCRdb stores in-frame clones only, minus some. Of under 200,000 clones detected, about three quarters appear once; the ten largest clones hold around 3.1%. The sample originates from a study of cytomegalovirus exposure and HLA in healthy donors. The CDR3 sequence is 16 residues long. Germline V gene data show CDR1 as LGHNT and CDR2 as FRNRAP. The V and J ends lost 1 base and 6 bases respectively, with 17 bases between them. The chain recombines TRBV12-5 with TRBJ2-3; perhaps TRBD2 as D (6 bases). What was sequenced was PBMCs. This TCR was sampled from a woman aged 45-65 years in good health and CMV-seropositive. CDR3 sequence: CASGLGGPGEWDTQYF. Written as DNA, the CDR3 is TGTGCTAGTGGTTTGGGAGGGCCGGGAGAGTGGGATACGCAGTATTTT.